This passage covers 25 T cell receptor beta chains from one sample sequenced in a study of CD8+ T cells in alopecia areata. Regarding treatment: oral pan-JAK inhibitor, 5-10 mg twice daily. The sequencing template was cDNA reverse transcribed from extracted RNA. The data were produced by immunoSEQ multiplex PCR, yet TCRdb's version contains in-frame clones alone and is incomplete. This table has about 180,000 clones, 50% to 75% appearing once. This sample comprised CD4+ T cells sorted from blood, obtained at approximately week 61, from a patient treated with tofacitinib. These receptors came from a human donor with alopecia areata.

V is TRBV6-5 and J is TRBJ2-7; D is unresolved. The V end was cut by 5 bases, the J end by 6 bases, with 17 bases between. The CDR3 is 14 amino acids. The V gene's germline CDR1 is MNHEY and CDR2 SVGAGI. Here the CDR3 reads CASSRALSPGEQYF. CDR3 DNA: TGTGCCAGCAGTAGGGCCCTTTCGCCGGGCGAGCAGTACTTC.

V usage is TRBV6-5 and J usage is TRBJ2-7, with D possibly matching TRBD2 (5 bases). The CDR3 spans 13 residues. Germline V CDR1 and CDR2: MNHEY, SVGAGI. V was trimmed by 5 bases and J by 6 bases, leaving 14 bases between them. CDR3 in DNA: TGTGCCAGCAGTGATTACGCCCGGGGCGAGCAGTACTTC. Amino acids: CASSDYARGEQYF.

The chain has TRBV18 and TRBJ1-4; D uncertain. The CDR3 has 13 residues. The V gene lost 3 bases and the J gene lost 7 bases, with 9 bases spanning the gap. The germline CDR1 and CDR2 sequences are KGHSH and LQKENI. CDR3 residues: CASSPLDGEKLFF. The CDR3 nucleotides are TGTGCCAGCTCACCCCTAGACGGTGAAAAACTGTTTTTT.

This clone has only a few counts. CDR3 sequence: CASSLITGSGETQYF. The CDR3, as DNA: TGTGCCAGCAGCTTAATTACTGGATCTGGGGAGACCCAGTACTTC. This chain joins TRBV7-9 and TRBJ2-5; D uncertain. Trimming left V 2 bases short and J 5 bases short, with 15 bases between. Germline CDR1 SEHNR, CDR2 FQNEAQ (reference sequence). The CDR3 runs to 15 residues.

The CDR3 here is CSARATGGAFF. The CDR3 coding sequence is TGCAGTGCTAGAGCGACGGGGGGAGCTTTCTTT. This sequence joins TRBV20-1 and TRBJ1-1, with D perhaps matching TRBD1 (5 bases). CDR1 is DFQATT, CDR2 SNEGSKA, per germline (reference sequence). Deletions cut 1 base from V and 10 bases from J, with 10 bases between. The length of the CDR3 is 11 residues.

This rearrangement joins TRBV4-1 to TRBJ1-6; the D is unclear. V lost 0 bases, J lost 0 bases, and 9 bases lay in between. Germline V gives CDR1 MGHRA, CDR2 YSYEKL. CDR3 size: 17 residues. The CDR3 region has the DNA TGCGCCAGCAGCCAAGATTCCAGCTTCTCCTATAATTCACCCCTCCACTTT. Translating it yields CASSQDSSFSYNSPLHF.

This clone has more than one count but fewer than ten. The CDR3: CSVRQGSYYEQYF. The CDR3 nucleotides read TGCAGCGTGCGACAGGGGAGCTACTACGAGCAGTACTTC. The chain uses TRBV29-1 and TRBJ2-5; 8 nucleotides match TRBD1. The DNA end is a closer match to TRBJ2-7, so the J assignment may be wrong. Per germline, CDR1 SQVTM and CDR2 ANQGSEA. There are 13 residues in the CDR3.

This clone was seen once. The rearrangement uses TRBV29-1 and TRBJ1-1; TRBD1 aligns across 9 bases. CDR1 is SQVTM and CDR2 is ANQGSEA in the germline V gene. The V segment lost 6 bases and the J segment 10 bases; nucleotides outside the gene matches: 6. This CDR3 has 11 residues. This CDR3 is CSVDRGDVAFF. For the CDR3, the DNA is TGCAGCGTGGACAGGGGAGACGTAGCTTTCTTT.

The V call is TRBV10-3, the J call TRBJ1-5, with D uncertain. Germline values: CDR1 ENHRY, CDR2 SYGVKD. With 0 bases removed from V and 7 bases from J, the gap between germline ends came to 13 bases. The CDR3 has 15 amino acids. CDR3 sequence reads: CAISESDRSGQPQHF. The CDR3 DNA follows: TGTGCCATCAGTGAGTCGGACCGATCGGGCCAGCCCCAGCATTTT.

The count of this clone is one. J is TRBJ2-1 and V is TRBV6-5; possibly TRBD1 for D (5 bases). Germline CDR1 is MNHEY and CDR2 is SVGAGI. This CDR3 has 14 amino acids. V was shortened by 6 bases and J by 6 bases, with 15 bases between the two germline ends. Written as DNA, the CDR3 is TGTGCCAGCAGCCCCCTCGCAAGGGGCAATGAGCAGTTCTTC. It yields the protein CASSPLARGNEQFF.

The sample holds a few counts of this clone. The genes are TRBV5-6 and TRBJ2-2; D is unclear. This CDR3 region has 13 residues. Germline CDR1 and CDR2: SGHDT and YYEEEE. V gave up 5 bases and J gave up 1 base, with 6 bases separating them. In DNA, the CDR3 is TGTGCCAGCAGAAGAAAGAACACCGGGGAGCTGTTTTTT. It translates to CASRRKNTGELFF.

This chain joins TRBV6-6 and TRBJ1-5; D not resolved. This CDR3 has 15 amino acids. Deletions cut 6 bases from V and 0 bases from J, with 12 bases between. Germline CDR1 MNHNY, CDR2 SVGAGI (reference sequence). CDR3 loop: CASRQDDYSNQPQHF. The CDR3 DNA sequence: TGTGCCAGCAGGCAAGATGATTATAGCAATCAGCCCCAGCATTTT.

This chain joins TRBV6-5 and TRBJ2-2, with D perhaps matching TRBD1 (5 bases). With 7 bases removed from V and 6 bases from J, the gap between germline ends came to 12 bases. The CDR3 is 13 amino acids. Germline V lookup: CDR1 MNHEY, CDR2 SVGAGI. The CDR3: CASTQRGSGELFF. The CDR3 region has the DNA TGTGCCAGCACTCAAAGGGGCTCCGGGGAGCTGTTTTTT.

In nucleotides, the CDR3 is TGCGCCAGCCGCGGACAAGGAGGGGTGAGCTACGAGCAGTACTTC. Translated: CASRGQGGVSYEQYF. V gene TRBV10-2 combines with J gene TRBJ2-7; D might be TRBD2 (6 bases). The germline V gene encodes CDR1 WSHSY and CDR2 SAAADI. The V end lost 8 bases, the J end lost 3 bases, and 20 bases lay between the germline ends. This CDR3 contains 15 residues.

The genes are TRBV18 and TRBJ1-5; 11 bases fit TRBD1. Trimming removed 6 bases from V and 6 bases from J; junction bases left unmatched: 13. Germline values: CDR1 KGHSH, CDR2 LQKENI. CDR3 length: 17 amino acids. The CDR3 loop is CASSAGQGARYSQPQHF. In DNA, the CDR3 is TGTGCCAGCTCGGCAGGACAGGGGGCTAGGTACAGTCAGCCCCAGCATTTT.

The chain combines TRBV9 with TRBJ1-5; the D is unclear. V dropped 3 bases and J dropped 7 bases, with 11 bases sitting between them. Germline values: CDR1 SGDLS, CDR2 YYNGEE. The CDR3 loop spans 13 amino acids. The CDR3 here is CASSDNLGQPQHF. The CDR3, as DNA: TGTGCCAGCAGCGATAATCTGGGACAGCCCCAGCATTTT.

This clone has just a few counts. The chain employs TRBV29-1 and TRBJ1-2; D not resolved. The CDR3 consists of 12 residues. From germline, CDR1 is SQVTM and CDR2 ANQGSEA. Trimming stripped 5 bases from V and 5 bases from J, with 12 bases between. The DNA for the CDR3 is TGCAGCGTTTTCTCCAACCTATATGGCTACACCTTC. Encoded protein: CSVFSNLYGYTF.

In its sample, this clone was seen once. The J gene is TRBJ2-5, the V gene TRBV5-1, with unresolved D. The CDR3 has 11 amino acids. Germline V lookup: CDR1 SGHRS, CDR2 YFSETQ. The V end lost 7 bases, the J end lost 7 bases, and 11 bases lay between the germline ends. This CDR3 is CASAEVGTQYF. The CDR3 nucleotides are TGCGCCAGCGCAGAGGTTGGGACCCAGTACTTC.

The CDR3 sequence: CSVVRATAGETQYF. The CDR3 nucleotides read TGCAGCGTTGTTCGTGCCACGGCGGGGGAGACCCAGTACTTC. V and J are TRBV29-1 and TRBJ2-5; perhaps TRBD2 as D (6 bases). This CDR3 has 14 amino acids. V lost 4 bases and J lost 5, with 17 bases in between. Germline CDR1 is SQVTM and CDR2 is ANQGSEA.

This rearrangement joins TRBV5-6 to TRBJ2-7; D gene uncertain. The V and J ends lost 2 bases and 7 bases respectively, with 7 bases between them. The CDR3 spans 11 residues. In germline, CDR1 is SGHDT, CDR2 YYEEEE. The CDR3 spells CASSFLGEQYF. The DNA for the CDR3 is TGTGCCAGCAGCTTCCTCGGAGAGCAGTACTTC.

The rearrangement links TRBV7-8 to TRBJ2-2; maybe TRBD2 (6 bases). Germline CDR1 is SGHVS and CDR2 is FQNEAQ. V lost 1 base and J lost 2, with 20 bases in between. This CDR3 is built from 19 residues. Here the CDR3 DNA reads TGTGCCAGCAGCTTAGTTAGGACGAGCGGGTTGTCTAACACCGGGGAGCTGTTTTTT. Its protein is CASSLVRTSGLSNTGELFF.

The V and J genes are TRBV10-3 and TRBJ2-5; tentatively, D is TRBD1 (6 bases). This CDR3 spans 15 amino acids. The ends were cut back, 5 bases at V and 6 bases at J, with 19 bases in the middle. Per the germline V gene, CDR1 is ENHRY and CDR2 is SYGVKD. The CDR3 DNA reads TGTGCCATCAGTCCCACAGATAACAGGGCTCAGACCCAGTACTTC. It encodes CAISPTDNRAQTQYF.

The J gene is TRBJ1-2, the V gene TRBV30; 10 nucleotides align to TRBD1. J lost 4 bases, V lost 1 base, and 12 bases had no gene match. The germline gives CDR1 GTSNPN, CDR2 SVGIG (reference sequence). There are 17 residues in the CDR3. The CDR3 spells CAWSAVGRGQGTYGYTF. The DNA of the CDR3 is TGTGCCTGGAGTGCGGTGGGACGGGGACAGGGGACCTATGGCTACACCTTC.

This chain uses TRBV30 with TRBJ2-5; the D gene is possibly TRBD1 (5 bases). V lost 5 bases, J lost 5 bases, and 18 bases lay in between. Germline values: CDR1 GTSNPN, CDR2 SVGIG (reference sequence). The CDR3 has 14 amino acids. This chain's CDR3 is CAWAPGIFAETQYF. The CDR3, as DNA: TGTGCCTGGGCCCCAGGGATTTTTGCGGAGACCCAGTACTTC.

The V and J genes are TRBV5-1 and TRBJ2-7; 11 positions match TRBD1. Germline assignment: CDR1 SGHRS and CDR2 YFSETQ. V trimming: 4 bases; J trimming: 5 bases; junction bases outside the gene matches: 5. The CDR3 totals 14 residues. CDR3 DNA: TGCGCCAGCAGCCGGACAGGGGGCGACGACGAGCAGTACTTC. This sequence encodes CASSRTGGDDEQYF.